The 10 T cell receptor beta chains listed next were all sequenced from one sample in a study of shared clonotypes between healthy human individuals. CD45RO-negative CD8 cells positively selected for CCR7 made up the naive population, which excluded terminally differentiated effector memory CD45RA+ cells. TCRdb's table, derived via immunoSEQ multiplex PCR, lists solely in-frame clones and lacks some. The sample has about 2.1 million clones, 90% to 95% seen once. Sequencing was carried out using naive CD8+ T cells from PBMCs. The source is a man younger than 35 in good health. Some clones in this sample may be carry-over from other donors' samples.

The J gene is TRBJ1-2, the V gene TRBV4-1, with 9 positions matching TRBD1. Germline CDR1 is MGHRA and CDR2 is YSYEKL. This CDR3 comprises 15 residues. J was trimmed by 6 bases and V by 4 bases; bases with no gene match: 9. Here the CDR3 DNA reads TGCGCCAGCAGCCCGACGGCAGGGACAGGGCATGGCTACACCTTC. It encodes CASSPTAGTGHGYTF.

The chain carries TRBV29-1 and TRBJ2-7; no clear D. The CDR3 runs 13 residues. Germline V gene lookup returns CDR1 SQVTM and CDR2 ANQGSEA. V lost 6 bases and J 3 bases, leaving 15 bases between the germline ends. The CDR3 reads CSVARPNNYEQYF. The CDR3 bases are TGCAGCGTGGCCCGACCGAATAACTACGAGCAGTACTTC.

CDR3 nucleotides: TGCGCCAGCAGTGCAGACAGGGGCTCCTACGAGCAGTACTTC. As protein: CASSADRGSYEQYF. The chain links TRBV10-1 to TRBJ2-7; 8 bases match TRBD1. Germline trimming cut 4 bases from V and 0 bases from J; bases unmatched to any gene: 2. Per germline, CDR1 WNHNN and CDR2 SYGVQD (reference sequence). The CDR3 extends over 14 amino acids.

The CDR3 DNA sequence: TGTGCCAGCAGCTTATCCTCACGTGACGAGCAGTACTTC. Translated, it gives CASSLSSRDEQYF. The rearrangement joins TRBV7-3 to TRBJ2-7; D is unclear. V was pared by 2 bases and J by 5 bases, with 10 bases between. CDR1 and CDR2 from the germline V gene are SGHTA and FQGTGA. This CDR3 comprises 13 residues.

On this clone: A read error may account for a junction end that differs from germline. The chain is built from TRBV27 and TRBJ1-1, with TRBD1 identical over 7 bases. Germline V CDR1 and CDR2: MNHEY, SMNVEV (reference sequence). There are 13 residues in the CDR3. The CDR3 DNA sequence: TGTGCCAGCAGGGGCAGGGGGAACCCTGAAGCTTTCTTT. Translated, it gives CASRGRGNPEAFF.

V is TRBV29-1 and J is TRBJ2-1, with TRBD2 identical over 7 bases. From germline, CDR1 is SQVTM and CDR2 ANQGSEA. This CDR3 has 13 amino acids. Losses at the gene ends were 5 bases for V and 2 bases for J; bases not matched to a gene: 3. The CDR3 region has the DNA TGCAGCGTTACCGGGACTACCTACAATGAGCAGTTCTTC. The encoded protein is CSVTGTTYNEQFF.

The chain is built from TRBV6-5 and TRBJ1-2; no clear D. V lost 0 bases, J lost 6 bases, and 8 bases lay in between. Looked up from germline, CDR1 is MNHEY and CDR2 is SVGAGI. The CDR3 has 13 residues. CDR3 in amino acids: CASSYSTSDGYTF. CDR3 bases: TGTGCCAGCAGTTACTCTACATCGGATGGCTACACCTTC.

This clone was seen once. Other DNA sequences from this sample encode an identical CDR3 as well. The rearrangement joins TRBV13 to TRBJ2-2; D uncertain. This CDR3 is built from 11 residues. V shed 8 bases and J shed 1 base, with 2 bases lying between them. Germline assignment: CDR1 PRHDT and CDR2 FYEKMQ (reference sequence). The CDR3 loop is CASGNTGELFF. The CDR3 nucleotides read TGTGCCAGCGGGAACACCGGGGAGCTGTTTTTT.

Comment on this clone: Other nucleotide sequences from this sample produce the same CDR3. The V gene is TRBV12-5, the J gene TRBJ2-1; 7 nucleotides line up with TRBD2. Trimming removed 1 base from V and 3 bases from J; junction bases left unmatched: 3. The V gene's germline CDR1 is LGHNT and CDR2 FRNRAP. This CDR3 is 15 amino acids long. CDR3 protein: CASGLAGGFYNEQFF. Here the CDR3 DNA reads TGTGCTAGTGGTTTGGCGGGAGGCTTCTACAATGAGCAGTTCTTC.

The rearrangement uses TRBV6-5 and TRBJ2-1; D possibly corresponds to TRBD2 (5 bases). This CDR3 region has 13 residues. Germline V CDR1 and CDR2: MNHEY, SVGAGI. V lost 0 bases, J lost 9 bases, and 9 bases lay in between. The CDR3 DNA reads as TGTGCCAGCAGTTACTCTACTAGATCTGAGCAGTTCTTC. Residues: CASSYSTRSEQFF.